Presented here are 29 T cell receptor beta chains from one specimen sequenced in a study of beta chain features in type 1 diabetes (dated by TCRdb to the late 2010s). Overall study results and their limits: Type 1 diabetes patients showed a moderate but significant shortening of TCRB CDR3 length in all four CD4+ subsets.

The method was the immunoSEQ multiplex PCR assay. All of the isolated RNA was reverse transcribed with the High Capacity cDNA Reverse Transcription Kit, so expressed TCRB transcripts were sequenced. TCRdb provides this immuneACCESS table in a form limited to in-frame rearrangements. Some clones are lacking; in checked studies, under half of them reflect an unresolved V gene, and why the rest are absent is not known. The sample table lists fewer than 400,000 clones, roughly a tenth of them with a count of one. The top ten constitute 0.9% to 1.1% of the sample. These TCRs' antigens remain unknown. The sample taken for sequencing was central memory CD4+ T cells from blood. Receptors were obtained from a man aged 30 to 45 with type 1 diabetes.

The table lists this clone with a few counts. J is TRBJ1-2 and V is TRBV10-3; 11 bases agree with TRBD1. The CDR3 runs 17 residues. The V gene end was trimmed by 5 bases and the J gene end by 6 bases; junction bases not matched to a gene: 14. Germline V lookup: CDR1 ENHRY, CDR2 SYGVKD. The CDR3 coding sequence is TGTGCCATCAGTCCCGGGACAGGGGGATCTGGTAGCCATGGCTACACCTTC. Translating gives CAISPGTGGSGSHGYTF.

This clone was seen more than once but under ten times. The J gene is TRBJ2-3, the V gene TRBV4-3; maybe TRBD2 (6 bases). Trimming shortened V by 0 bases and J by 1 base, and 11 bases separated the two germline ends. From germline, CDR1 is LGHNA and CDR2 YSLEER. The length of the CDR3 is 16 residues. CDR3 bases: TGCGCCAGCAGCCAAGATGCGCGGGGTGGCACAGATACGCAGTATTTT. This codes for CASSQDARGGTDTQYF.

This clone has just a few counts. The chain recombines TRBV7-2 with TRBJ2-3, with a possible D match to TRBD1 (6 bases). The CDR3 covers 13 residues. CDR1 and CDR2 (germline): SGHTA, FQGNSA. Trimming cost V 3 bases and J 4 bases, with 8 bases left between them. CDR3 sequence (DNA): TGTGCCAGCAGCTTTGAGGGGGCAGATACGCAGTATTTT. Translated: CASSFEGADTQYF. Full variable domain (missing parts from reference TRBV7-2 and TRBJ2-3): GAGVSQSPSNKVTEKGKDVELRCDPISGHTALYWYRQSLGQGLEFLIYFQGNSAPDKSGLPSDRFSAERTGGSVSTLTIQRTQQEDSAVYLCASSFEGADTQYFGPGTRLTVL.

Ten or more counts support this clone. The CDR3 is CASSPPSQFSTDTQYF. The DNA of the CDR3 is TGTGCCAGCTCACCACCGAGCCAGTTTAGCACAGATACGCAGTATTTT. The chain couples TRBV18 to TRBJ2-3; the D is unclear. V was trimmed by 0 bases and J by 0 bases, leaving 10 bases between them. CDR1 and CDR2 from the germline V gene are KGHSH and LQKENI. The CDR3 has 16 residues.

This clone has just a few counts. The V call is TRBV2, the J call TRBJ1-5; 7 positions agree with TRBD1. This CDR3 is built from 14 residues. J lost 10 bases, V lost 4 bases, and 10 bases had no gene match. Germline V gene sequence: CDR1 SNHLY, CDR2 FYNNEI. CDR3 in amino acids: CASSVEQGNRPQHF. As DNA, the CDR3 is TGTGCCAGCAGTGTGGAACAGGGGAATCGACCCCAGCATTTT.

This chain connects TRBV7-2 to TRBJ1-5; 7 bases align to TRBD1. V was clipped by 3 bases and J by 2 bases; unmatched bases: 4. The germline V gene encodes CDR1 SGHTA and CDR2 FQGNSA. This CDR3 region has 15 residues. DNA of the CDR3: TGTGCCAGCAGCTTGGACAGGTCCCGCAATCAGCCCCAGCATTTT. Translating gives CASSLDRSRNQPQHF. The variable domain in full, completed from reference TRBV7-2 and TRBJ1-5, reads GAGVSQSPSNKVTEKGKDVELRCDPISGHTALYWYRQSLGQGLEFLIYFQGNSAPDKSGLPSDRFSAERTGGSVSTLTIQRTQQEDSAVYLCASSLDRSRNQPQHFGDGTRLSIL.

This chain connects TRBV10-2 to TRBJ1-2; D gene unclear. The V and J ends lost 0 bases and 1 base respectively, with 9 bases between them. CDR1 is WSHSY and CDR2 is SAAADI in the germline V gene. There are 15 residues in the CDR3. CDR3: CASSESQDLNYGYTF. Here the CDR3 DNA reads TGCGCCAGCAGTGAGTCCCAGGATCTTAACTATGGCTACACCTTC.

A few counts support this clone. This may come from a read error, since a much larger clone is one base off. The V gene is TRBV11-2, the J gene TRBJ1-1; TRBD1 aligns across 8 bases. The CDR3 extends over 13 amino acids. With 6 bases clipped from V and 3 bases from J, the junction kept 3 bases outside the gene matches. Germline V lookup: CDR1 SGHAT, CDR2 FQNNGV. The CDR3 protein is CASSSDRDTEAFF. The CDR3 coding sequence is TGTGCCAGCAGTTCGGACAGGGACACTGAAGCTTTCTTT.

This chain joins TRBV5-4 and TRBJ2-3, with D perhaps TRBD1 (5 bases). In germline, CDR1 is SGHNT, CDR2 YYREEE (reference sequence). V dropped 5 bases and J dropped 1 base, with 8 bases sitting between them. The CDR3 has 13 amino acids. The CDR3 loop is CASSGAGTDTQYF. Here the CDR3 DNA reads TGTGCCAGCAGTGGGGCAGGCACAGATACGCAGTATTTT.

V is TRBV2 and J is TRBJ1-5; 8 bases line up with TRBD1. The germline gives CDR1 SNHLY, CDR2 FYNNEI. CDR3 length: 15 amino acids. V was pared by 7 bases and J by 3 bases, with 8 bases of the junction left unmatched. As DNA, the CDR3 is TGTGCCAGCAACACCGGGACAGGATTCAATCAGCCCCAGCATTTT. Its translation: CASNTGTGFNQPQHF. The full variable domain, its missing parts supplied by reference TRBV2 and TRBJ1-5, is EPEVTQTPSHQVTQMGQEVILRCVPISNHLYFYWYRQILGQKVEFLVSFYNNEISEKSEIFDDQFSVERPDGSNFTLKIRSTKLEDSAMYFCASNTGTGFNQPQHFGDGTRLSIL.

The rearrangement joins TRBV30 to TRBJ1-4; 7 positions match TRBD1. The CDR3 is 14 amino acids. With 3 bases clipped from V and 3 bases from J, the junction kept 4 bases outside the gene matches. The germline CDR1 and CDR2 sequences are GTSNPN and SVGIG (reference sequence). CDR3 sequence reads: CAWRNRGANEKLFF. The CDR3 DNA reads as TGTGCCTGGAGGAACAGGGGTGCTAATGAAAAACTGTTTTTT.

In nucleotides, the CDR3 is TGTGCCAGCTCATTTCAGGGAGGGAACAATCAGCCCCAGCATTTT. Translating it yields CASSFQGGNNQPQHF. The rearrangement links TRBV18 to TRBJ1-5; D might be TRBD1 (5 bases). Germline lookup yields CDR1 KGHSH and CDR2 LQKENI. The CDR3 is 15 residues long. The germline V and J ends were trimmed by 5 bases and 3 bases, with 14 bases remaining between them.

This chain uses TRBV7-2 with TRBJ2-4, with 10 positions matching TRBD1. This CDR3 region has 14 residues. Per the germline V gene, CDR1 is SGHTA and CDR2 is FQGNSA. V was clipped by 5 bases and J by 6 bases; unmatched bases: 4. The CDR3 DNA reads TGTGCCAGCAGCAAAGACAGGGGGCCAAACATTCAGTACTTC. As protein: CASSKDRGPNIQYF.

This clone was seen more than once but under ten times. This chain's CDR3 is CAWSKGIVNIQYF. CDR3 sequence (DNA): TGTGCCTGGAGTAAAGGGATCGTAAACATTCAGTACTTC. The chain joins TRBV30 to TRBJ2-4; D unclear. Trimming removed 2 bases at V and 6 bases at J, with 11 bases between. This CDR3 has 13 residues. The germline CDR1 and CDR2 sequences are GTSNPN and SVGIG (reference sequence).

The gene calls are TRBV7-6 and TRBJ1-4, with D perhaps TRBD1 (5 bases). The CDR3 sequence is 16 residues long. Germline V gene data show CDR1 as SGHVS and CDR2 as FNYEAQ. Deletions cut 4 bases from V and 3 bases from J, with 15 bases between. The CDR3 protein is CASSSGPTDPNEKLFF. The CDR3 DNA is TGTGCCAGCAGCTCGGGCCCGACAGACCCTAATGAAAAACTGTTTTTT. The whole variable domain, remainder taken from reference TRBV7-6 and TRBJ1-4, is GAGVSQSPRYKVTKRGQDVALRCDPISGHVSLYWYRQALGQGPEFLTYFNYEAQQDKSGLPNDRFSAERPEGSISTLTIQRTEQRDSAMYRCASSSGPTDPNEKLFFGSGTQLSVL.

The chain links TRBV2 to TRBJ1-2, with TRBD1 identical over 8 bases. Per the germline V gene, CDR1 is SNHLY and CDR2 is FYNNEI. The V gene end was trimmed by 9 bases and the J gene end by 0 bases; junction bases not matched to a gene: 6. The CDR3 is 14 residues long. The CDR3 spells CASRQGAANYGYTF. DNA for the CDR3: TGTGCCAGTCGGCAGGGGGCAGCTAACTATGGCTACACCTTC. The variable domain in full, completed from reference TRBV2 and TRBJ1-2, reads EPEVTQTPSHQVTQMGQEVILRCVPISNHLYFYWYRQILGQKVEFLVSFYNNEISEKSEIFDDQFSVERPDGSNFTLKIRSTKLEDSAMYFCASRQGAANYGYTFGSGTRLTVV.

This chain joins TRBV19 and TRBJ2-3, with 10 positions matching TRBD2. This CDR3 is 17 amino acids long. Germline V gives CDR1 LNHDA, CDR2 SQIVND (reference sequence). The trim removed 9 bases at V and 0 bases at J, leaving 12 bases unmatched. The CDR3 spells CASGIISGGPSTDTQYF. CDR3 DNA: TGTGCCAGCGGTATAATTAGCGGGGGGCCTAGCACAGATACGCAGTATTTT.

This clone was seen repeatedly, ten times or more. J is TRBJ2-3 and V is TRBV14; D not resolved. V lost 0 bases and J lost 10, with 8 bases in between. The CDR3 runs 12 residues. CDR1 is SGHDN, CDR2 FVKESK, per germline. The CDR3 coding sequence is TGTGCCAGCAGCCAAGAGTGGGGTGCGCAGTATTTT. Translated, it gives CASSQEWGAQYF.

The rearrangement uses TRBV7-2 and TRBJ1-5; D is unresolved. Germline V gene sequence: CDR1 SGHTA, CDR2 FQGNSA. CDR3 size: 16 residues. With 1 base removed from V and 1 base from J, the gap between germline ends came to 11 bases. CDR3 residues: CASSLVSGESNQPQHF. The CDR3 nucleotides are TGTGCCAGCAGCTTAGTCTCTGGGGAAAGCAATCAGCCCCAGCATTTT. Looking up the rest from reference TRBV7-2 and TRBJ1-5 gives the full variable domain: GAGVSQSPSNKVTEKGKDVELRCDPISGHTALYWYRQSLGQGLEFLIYFQGNSAPDKSGLPSDRFSAERTGGSVSTLTIQRTQQEDSAVYLCASSLVSGESNQPQHFGDGTRLSIL.

This clone has ten or more counts. CDR3 in DNA: TGTGCCAGCAGTCCCCGGATCCGGGACAGGGGTAACCAAGAGACCCAGTACTTC. The encoded protein is CASSPRIRDRGNQETQYF. This chain connects TRBV28 to TRBJ2-5; TRBD1 matches at 10 bases. Germline V gene data show CDR1 as MDHEN and CDR2 as SYDVKM. Trimming removed 5 bases from V and 0 bases from J; junction bases left unmatched: 12. The CDR3 has 18 residues.

In this sample, this clone turned up a few times. The chain employs TRBV5-6 and TRBJ2-5; no definite D call. The CDR3 sequence is 14 residues long. Germline V lookup: CDR1 SGHDT, CDR2 YYEEEE. V was pared by 1 base and J by 1 base, with 8 bases between. CDR3 DNA: TGTGCCAGCAGCTTGAGTACCCCCCAAGAGACCCAGTACTTC. Its translation is CASSLSTPQETQYF.

This clone turned up a few times. This chain joins TRBV6-6 and TRBJ2-7, with D uncertain. CDR1 is MNHNY and CDR2 is SVGAGI in the germline V gene (reference sequence). The CDR3 loop spans 11 amino acids. V gave up 6 bases and J gave up 5 bases, with 8 bases separating them. Written as DNA, the CDR3 is TGTGCCAGCAGCCTCGTGGACGAGCAGTACTTC. This sequence encodes CASSLVDEQYF.

There are a few counts of this clone. V and J are TRBV4-3 and TRBJ2-6; 9 bases are shared with TRBD1. This CDR3 has 19 amino acids. Trimming took 0 bases from V and 2 from J; bases not matched to a gene: 8. Germline-derived CDR1 and CDR2 are LGHNA and YSLEER. CDR3 in amino acids: CASSQDWGQGTTGANVLTF. The CDR3 nucleotides read TGCGCCAGCAGCCAAGATTGGGGACAGGGTACCACTGGGGCCAACGTCCTGACTTTC.

The chain carries TRBV5-1 and TRBJ2-1; tentatively, D is TRBD2 (5 bases). Trimming removed 1 base from V and 6 bases from J, with 14 bases in between. Looked up from germline, CDR1 is SGHRS and CDR2 is YFSETQ. The CDR3 spans 15 residues. The CDR3 DNA sequence: TGCGCCAGCAGCTTGCAGGCCCCCGGGGTCAATGAGCAGTTCTTC. Translated: CASSLQAPGVNEQFF.

The J gene is TRBJ1-1, the V gene TRBV11-2; perhaps TRBD1 as D (6 bases). This CDR3 spans 15 amino acids. The V end lost 1 base, the J end lost 5 bases, and 14 bases lay between the germline ends. In germline, CDR1 is SGHAT, CDR2 FQNNGV. In DNA, the CDR3 is TGTGCCAGCAGCTTAGCGACAGGCATAGGGACTGAAGCTTTCTTT. Amino acids: CASSLATGIGTEAFF.

The chain combines TRBV6-1 with TRBJ2-3; TRBD2 agrees at 11 bases. V lost 4 bases to trimming and J lost 4 bases; unmatched junction nucleotides: 4. The CDR3 extends over 15 amino acids. CDR1 is MNHNS and CDR2 is SASEGT in the germline V gene. The CDR3 bases are TGTGCCAGCAGTGGGAGGACTAGCGGGCCAGATACGCAGTATTTT. Translation: CASSGRTSGPDTQYF.

The gene calls are TRBV5-4 and TRBJ2-3, with 10 bases that match TRBD2. Germline CDR1 reads SGHNT; CDR2 reads YYREEE (reference sequence). This CDR3 is built from 16 residues. V lost 0 bases and J lost 1; bases outside the gene matches: 2. CDR3 coding DNA: TGTGCCAGCAGCTTGGGGACTAGCGGTCGCACAGATACGCAGTATTTT. Protein: CASSLGTSGRTDTQYF. Using reference TRBV5-4 and TRBJ2-3 for the parts outside the CDR3, the full variable domain is ETGVTQSPTHLIKTRGQQVTLRCSSQSGHNTVSWYQQALGQGPQFIFQYYREEENGRGNFPPRFSGLQFPNYSSELNVNALELDDSALYLCASSLGTSGRTDTQYFGPGTRLTVL.

The chain recombines TRBV18 with TRBJ2-7; 9 bases are shared with TRBD1. The V segment lost 4 bases and the J segment 2 bases; nucleotides outside the gene matches: 6. This CDR3 has 15 residues. Germline V gene data show CDR1 as KGHSH and CDR2 as LQKENI. CDR3 coding DNA: TGTGCCAGCTCACTACGGACAGGGGCTACCTACGAGCAGTACTTC. Translated, it gives CASSLRTGATYEQYF.

J is TRBJ1-5 and V is TRBV6-6; tentative D call: TRBD1 (6 bases). The CDR3 runs to 14 residues. Germline V gives CDR1 MNHNY, CDR2 SVGAGI (reference sequence). Trimming removed 4 bases from V and 4 bases from J, with 11 bases in between. The CDR3: CASSSSQGNQPQHF. CDR3 DNA: TGTGCCAGCAGTTCGTCACAGGGAAATCAGCCCCAGCATTTT.